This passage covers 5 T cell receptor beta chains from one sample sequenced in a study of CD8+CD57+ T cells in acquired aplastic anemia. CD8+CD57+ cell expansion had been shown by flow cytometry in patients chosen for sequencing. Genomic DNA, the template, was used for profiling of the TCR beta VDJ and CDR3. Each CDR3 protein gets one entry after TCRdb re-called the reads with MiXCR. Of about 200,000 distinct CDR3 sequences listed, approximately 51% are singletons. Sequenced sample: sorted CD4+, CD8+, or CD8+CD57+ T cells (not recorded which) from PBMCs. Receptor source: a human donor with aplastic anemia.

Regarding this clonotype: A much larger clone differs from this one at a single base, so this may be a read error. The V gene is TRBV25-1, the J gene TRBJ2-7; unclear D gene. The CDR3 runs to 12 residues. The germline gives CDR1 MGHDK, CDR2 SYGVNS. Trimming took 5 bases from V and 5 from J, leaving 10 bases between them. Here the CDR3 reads CASSYRANEQYF. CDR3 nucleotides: TGTGCCAGCAGTTATAGGGCCAACGAGCAGTACTTC.

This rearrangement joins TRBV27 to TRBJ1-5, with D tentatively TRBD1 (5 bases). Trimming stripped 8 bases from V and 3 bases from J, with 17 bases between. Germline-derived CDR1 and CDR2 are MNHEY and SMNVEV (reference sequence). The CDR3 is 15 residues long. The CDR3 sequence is CASSSSGRNNQPQHF. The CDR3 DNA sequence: TGTGCCAGCTCCTCCTCGGGGCGGAACAATCAGCCCCAGCATTTT.

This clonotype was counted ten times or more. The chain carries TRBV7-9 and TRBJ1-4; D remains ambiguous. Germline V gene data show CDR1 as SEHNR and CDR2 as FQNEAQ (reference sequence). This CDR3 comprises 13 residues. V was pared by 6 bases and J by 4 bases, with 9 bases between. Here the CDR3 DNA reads TGTGCCAGCAGGCGGGCAGTTAATGAAAAACTGTTTTTT. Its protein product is CASRRAVNEKLFF.

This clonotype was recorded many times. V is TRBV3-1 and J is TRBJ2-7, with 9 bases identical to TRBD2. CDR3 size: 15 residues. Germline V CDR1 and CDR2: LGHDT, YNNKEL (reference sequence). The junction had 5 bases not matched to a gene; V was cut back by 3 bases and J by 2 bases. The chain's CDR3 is CASSQLPSGAYEQYF. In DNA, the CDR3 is TGTGCCAGCAGCCAGCTCCCTAGCGGGGCCTACGAGCAGTACTTC.

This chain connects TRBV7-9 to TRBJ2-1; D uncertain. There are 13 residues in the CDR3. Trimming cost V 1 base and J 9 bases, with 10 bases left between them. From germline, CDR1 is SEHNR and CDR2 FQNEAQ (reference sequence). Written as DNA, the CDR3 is TGTGCCAGCAGCTTAGTCGGCAGTGCTGAGCAGTTCTTC. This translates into CASSLVGSAEQFF.